A single sample is the source of the 11 T cell receptor beta chains below, sequenced in a study of shared clonotypes between healthy human individuals. Clones were read by immunoSEQ multiplex PCR, and TCRdb kept only the in-frame ones, dropping some. The sample consists of some 1.4 million clones, about 96% of them appearing once. Sequencing used naive CD4+ T cells sorted from blood. Described subset: CD45RA+ positively selected. The receptors were sampled from a man aged 30 to 39 in good health.

The chain is built from TRBV5-1 and TRBJ2-3; 8 bases agree with TRBD2. The CDR3 consists of 15 residues. Germline CDR1 SGHRS, CDR2 YFSETQ. The V and J ends lost 0 bases and 4 bases, in that order; junction bases with no gene match: 4. Written as DNA, the CDR3 is TGCGCCAGCAGCTTGGCGTTTAGCGGGGCAGATACGCAGTATTTT. Its protein is CASSLAFSGADTQYF.

The chain uses TRBV27 and TRBJ1-5; no reliable D call. Looked up from germline, CDR1 is MNHEY and CDR2 is SMNVEV (reference sequence). Trimming cost V 7 bases and J 0 bases, with 10 bases left between them. The CDR3 consists of 14 residues. The CDR3 is CASKNTASNQPQHF. The CDR3, as DNA: TGTGCCAGCAAAAATACAGCTAGCAATCAGCCCCAGCATTTT.

Written as DNA, the CDR3 is TGCGCCAGCAGCCAGGGGCCCTCGGGAGGGACAGATACGCAGTATTTT. Translated, it gives CASSQGPSGGTDTQYF. J is TRBJ2-3 and V is TRBV4-3, with TRBD2 matching 8 bases. The CDR3 extends over 16 amino acids. Trimming cost V 3 bases and J 3 bases; bases outside gene matches: 8. CDR1 is LGHNA and CDR2 is YSLEER in the germline V gene.

This clone has just one count. This chain connects TRBV27 to TRBJ2-7, with a weak D call TRBD1 (6 bases). Germline CDR1 MNHEY, CDR2 SMNVEV (reference sequence). The V end lost 0 bases, the J end lost 4 bases, and 13 bases lay between the germline ends. The CDR3 is 15 residues long. The CDR3 region is CASSLSSRGPYEQYF. Written as DNA, the CDR3 is TGTGCCAGCAGTTTATCGTCCAGGGGACCATACGAGCAGTACTTC.

The V call is TRBV6-5, the J call TRBJ2-1; possibly TRBD1 for D (5 bases). Germline-derived CDR1 and CDR2 are MNHEY and SVGAGI. The CDR3 contains 14 residues. The V and J ends lost 6 bases and 3 bases respectively, with 12 bases between them. CDR3 sequence: CASRRNRSYNEQFF. The CDR3 DNA is TGTGCCAGCAGGAGGAACAGGAGCTACAATGAGCAGTTCTTC.

The V call is TRBV5-4, the J call TRBJ2-1; 7 bases fit TRBD2. V lost 3 bases to trimming and J lost 3 bases; unmatched junction nucleotides: 6. The CDR3 covers 15 residues. From germline, CDR1 is SGHNT and CDR2 YYREEE (reference sequence). CDR3 nucleotide sequence: TGTGCCAGCAGCTCCTTAGCGGGTCTCTACAATGAGCAGTTCTTC. Translating it yields CASSSLAGLYNEQFF.

The rearrangement links TRBV7-9 to TRBJ2-1; D may be TRBD1 or TRBD2 (5 bases each). Germline CDR1 reads SEHNR; CDR2 reads FQNEAQ (reference sequence). The CDR3 runs 17 residues. Deletions cut 1 base from V and 2 bases from J, with 15 bases between. The CDR3 bases are TGTGCCAGCAGCTTAGGCGGTCGGGACGGCACCTACAATGAGCAGTTCTTC. Residues: CASSLGGRDGTYNEQFF.

The chain's CDR3 is CASRPFLFSNQPQHF. In DNA form, the CDR3 reads TGTGCCAGCAGGCCATTCCTGTTCAGCAATCAGCCCCAGCATTTT. The J gene is TRBJ1-5, the V gene TRBV28; no clear D gene. The V end was cut by 6 bases, the J end by 1 base, with 13 bases between. In germline, CDR1 is MDHEN, CDR2 SYDVKM. The CDR3 runs 15 residues.

Worth noting for this clone: Other DNA sequences of this sample code for an identical CDR3. This chain connects TRBV5-1 to TRBJ1-3; the D gene is possibly TRBD1 (6 bases). The CDR3 extends over 14 amino acids. Trimming stripped 3 bases from V and 1 base from J, with 8 bases between. Germline loops: CDR1 SGHRS, CDR2 YFSETQ. The CDR3 protein is CASSSQGSGNTIYF. For the CDR3, the DNA is TGCGCCAGCAGCTCCCAGGGGTCTGGAAACACCATATATTTT.

The J gene is TRBJ1-1, the V gene TRBV6-5; D remains ambiguous. Looked up from germline, CDR1 is MNHEY and CDR2 is SVGAGI. With 2 bases removed from V and 4 bases from J, the gap between germline ends came to 17 bases. The CDR3 has 16 amino acids. The DNA of the CDR3 is TGTGCCAGCAGTTACACTCCCCCAAGTGGGTTCACTGAAGCTTTCTTT. Amino acid sequence: CASSYTPPSGFTEAFF.

This clone was recorded only once. The chain carries TRBV25-1 and TRBJ1-5; 9 nucleotides match TRBD1. Germline values: CDR1 MGHDK, CDR2 SYGVNS. Germline trimming cut 3 bases from V and 2 bases from J; bases unmatched to any gene: 2. The CDR3 is 15 residues long. CDR3 sequence reads: CASSDWTGGNQPQHF. In DNA, the CDR3 is TGTGCCAGCAGTGATTGGACAGGGGGCAATCAGCCCCAGCATTTT. Full variable domain (rest looked up from reference TRBV25-1 and TRBJ1-5): EADIYQTPRYLVIGTGKKITLECSQTMGHDKMYWYQQDPGMELHLIHYSYGVNSTEKGDLSSESTVSRIRTEHFPLTLESARPSHTSQYLCASSDWTGGNQPQHFGDGTRLSIL.